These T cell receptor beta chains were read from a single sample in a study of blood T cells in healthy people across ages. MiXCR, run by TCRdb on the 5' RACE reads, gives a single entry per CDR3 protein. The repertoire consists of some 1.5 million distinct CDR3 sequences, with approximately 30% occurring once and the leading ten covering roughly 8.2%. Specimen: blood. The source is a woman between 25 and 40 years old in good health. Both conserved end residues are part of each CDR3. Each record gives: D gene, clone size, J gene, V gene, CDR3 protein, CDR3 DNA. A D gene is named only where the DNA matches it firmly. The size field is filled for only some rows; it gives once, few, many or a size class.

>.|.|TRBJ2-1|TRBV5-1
CATRPGLLSYEQFF
TGCGCCACCCGACCGGGACTCCTTTCCTACGAGCAGTTCTTC
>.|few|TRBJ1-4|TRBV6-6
CASINNRANNEKLFF
TGTGCCAGCATCAATAACCGGGCCAATAATGAAAAACTGTTTTTT
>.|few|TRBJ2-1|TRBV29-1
CSVDRSGYNEQFF
TGCAGCGTTGATAGGTCGGGTTACAATGAGCAGTTCTTC
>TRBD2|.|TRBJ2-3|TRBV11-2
CASSLVVLGTSGRAGTDTQYF
TGTGCCAGCAGCTTAGTAGTATTGGGGACTAGCGGGAGGGCCGGCACAGATACGCAGTATTTT
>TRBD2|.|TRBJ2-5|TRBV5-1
CASSSQLAGGYRQETQYF
TGCGCCAGTAGCTCTCAACTAGCGGGGGGGTATCGGCAAGAGACCCAGTACTTC
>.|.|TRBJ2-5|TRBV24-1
CATSDLNTEQYF
TGTGCCACCAGTGATTTGAACACGGAGCAGTACTTC
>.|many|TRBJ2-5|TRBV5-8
CASSLRLRQETQYF
TGTGCCAGCAGTTTGAGGTTGAGGCAGGAGACCCAGTACTTC
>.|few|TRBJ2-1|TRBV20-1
CSARDPRGDNEQFF
TGCAGTGCTAGAGATCCTAGAGGGGACAATGAGCAGTTCTTC
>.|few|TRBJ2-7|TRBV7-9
CARSPALGGPNEQYF
TGTGCCCGCAGCCCCGCTCTCGGGGGTCCCAACGAGCAGTACTTC
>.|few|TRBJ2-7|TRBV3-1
CASSQGGLGYEQYF
TGTGCCAGCAGCCAAGGAGGGTTGGGCTACGAGCAGTACTTC
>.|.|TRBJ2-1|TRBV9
CASSAPFANEQFF
TGTGCCAGCAGCGCCCCGTTTGCCAATGAGCAGTTCTTC
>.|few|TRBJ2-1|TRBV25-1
CASSESGFDEQFF
TGTGCCAGCAGTGAATCAGGGTTCGATGAGCAGTTCTTC
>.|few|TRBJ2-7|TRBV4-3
CASSQVYDQTYEQYF
TGCGCCAGCAGCCAAGTGTACGACCAAACCTACGAGCAGTACTTC
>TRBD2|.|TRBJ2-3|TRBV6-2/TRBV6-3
CASSWPSGGSTDTQYF
TGTGCCAGCAGTTGGCCCAGCGGGGGGTCGACAGATACGCAGTATTTT
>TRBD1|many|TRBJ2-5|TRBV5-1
CASSLDREGETQYF
TGCGCCAGCAGCCTAGACAGGGAAGGAGAGACCCAGTACTTC
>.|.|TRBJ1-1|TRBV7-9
CAGSATGMNTEAFF
TGTGCCGGCAGCGCTACGGGGATGAACACTGAAGCTTTCTTT
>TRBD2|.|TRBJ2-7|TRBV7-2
CASSLEGLAAYEQYF
TGTGCCAGCAGCTTAGAGGGACTAGCGGCGTACGAGCAGTACTTC
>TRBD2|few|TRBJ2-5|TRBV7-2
CASSLAGLAGVDETQYF
TGTGCCAGCAGCTTAGCGGGACTAGCGGGAGTGGACGAGACCCAGTACTTC
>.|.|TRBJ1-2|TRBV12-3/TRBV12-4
CTSSPLGSLQGGYTF
TGTACCAGCAGTCCCCTTGGGTCCCTCCAGGGAGGCTACACCTTC
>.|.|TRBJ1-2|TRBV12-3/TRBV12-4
CASSPPRQYHNYGYTF
TGTGCCAGCAGTCCCCCTAGGCAGTACCATAACTATGGCTACACCTTC
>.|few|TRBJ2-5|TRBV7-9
CASSPLARVRAQETQYF
TGTGCCAGCAGTCCGTTAGCGCGCGTTCGGGCCCAAGAGACCCAGTACTTC
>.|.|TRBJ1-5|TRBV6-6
CASSNQGHVNQPQHF
TGTGCCAGCAGTAATCAGGGGCACGTGAATCAGCCCCAGCATTTT
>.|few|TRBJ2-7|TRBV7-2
CASSLAYSYEQYF
TGTGCCAGCAGCTTGGCTTACTCCTACGAGCAGTACTTC
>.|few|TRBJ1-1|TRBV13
CASRVRGANTEAFF
TGTGCCAGCAGGGTCAGGGGCGCAAACACTGAAGCTTTCTTT
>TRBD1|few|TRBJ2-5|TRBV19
CASSFRDSRQETQYF
TGTGCCAGTAGCTTTCGGGACAGCCGACAAGAGACCCAGTACTTC
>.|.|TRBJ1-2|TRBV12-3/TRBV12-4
CASSEPERYGYTF
TGTGCCAGCAGTGAGCCGGAACGCTATGGCTACACCTTC
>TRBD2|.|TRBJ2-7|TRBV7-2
CASSWSSGMLYEQYF
TGTGCCAGCAGCTGGTCTAGCGGGATGTTGTACGAGCAGTACTTC
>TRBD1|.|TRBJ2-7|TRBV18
CASSLTRGQGANEQYF
TGTGCCAGCTCATTAACCCGGGGACAGGGGGCGAATGAGCAGTACTTC
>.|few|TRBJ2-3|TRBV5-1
CASSLTGKSPDTQYF
TGCGCCAGCAGCTTAACAGGGAAGAGCCCAGATACGCAGTATTTT
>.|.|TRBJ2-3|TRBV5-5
CASSWPGGGDTQYF
TGTGCCAGCAGCTGGCCGGGGGGCGGGGATACGCAGTATTTT
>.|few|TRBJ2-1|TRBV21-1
CASSNGEAWGNEQFF
TGTGCCAGCAGCAACGGGGAGGCTTGGGGAAATGAGCAGTTCTTC
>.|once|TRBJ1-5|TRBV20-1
CSARARDNQPQHF
TGCAGTGCTAGAGCCAGGGACAATCAGCCCCAGCATTTT
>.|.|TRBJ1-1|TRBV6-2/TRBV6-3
CASSQGMEAFF
TGTGCCAGCAGTCAGGGTATGGAAGCTTTCTTT
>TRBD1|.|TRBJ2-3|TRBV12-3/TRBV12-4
CASSIAGTASTDTQYF
TGTGCCAGCAGTATAGCCGGGACAGCAAGCACAGATACGCAGTATTTT
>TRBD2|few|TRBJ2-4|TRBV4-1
CASSQVESGGVGNIQYF
TGCGCCAGCAGCCAAGTAGAAAGCGGGGGAGTTGGAAACATTCAGTACTTC
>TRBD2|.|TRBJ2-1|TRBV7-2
CASSQRTGGRYNEQFF
TGTGCCAGCAGCCAGAGGACTGGCGGGAGATACAATGAGCAGTTCTTC
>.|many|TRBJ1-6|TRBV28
CASSARGYNSPLHF
TGTGCCAGCAGCGCCCGGGGATACAATTCACCCCTCCACTTT
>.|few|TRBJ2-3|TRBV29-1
CSVQLGRRSTDTQYF
TGCAGCGTTCAGCTGGGCAGGCGAAGCACAGATACGCAGTATTTT
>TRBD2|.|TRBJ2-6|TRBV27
CASTQMGGSSGANVLTF
TGTGCCAGCACCCAGATGGGAGGGAGCTCTGGGGCCAACGTCCTGACTTTC
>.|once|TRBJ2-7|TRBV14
CASSQELGLVGEQYF
TGTGCCAGCAGCCAAGAGCTTGGTCTAGTCGGCGAGCAGTACTTC
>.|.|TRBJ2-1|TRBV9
CASSPLGENHNEQFF
TGTGCCAGCAGCCCTCTCGGGGAGAATCACAATGAGCAGTTCTTC
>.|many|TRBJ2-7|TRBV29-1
CSVAESWEQYF
TGCAGCGTTGCTGAATCTTGGGAGCAGTACTTC
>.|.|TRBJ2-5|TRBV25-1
CASSDTTGDQETQYF
TGTGCCAGCAGTGACACCACGGGCGACCAAGAGACCCAGTACTTC
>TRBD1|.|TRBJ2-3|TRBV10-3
CTIRGTGQGGTDTQYF
TGTACCATCAGAGGAACGGGACAGGGAGGCACAGATACGCAGTATTTT
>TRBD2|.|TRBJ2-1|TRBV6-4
CASSDGTKEFF
TGTGCCAGCAGTGACGGGACTAAAGAGTTCTTC
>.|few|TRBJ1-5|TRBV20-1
CSASGSPQGNQPQHF
TGCAGTGCTAGCGGAAGCCCCCAGGGGAATCAGCCCCAGCATTTT
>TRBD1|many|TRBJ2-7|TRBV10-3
CAISGDRGGSYEQYF
TGTGCCATCAGTGGCGACAGGGGAGGCTCCTACGAGCAGTACTTC
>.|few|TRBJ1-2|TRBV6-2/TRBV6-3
CASYNWAYYGYTF
TGTGCCAGCTATAACTGGGCTTACTATGGCTACACCTTC
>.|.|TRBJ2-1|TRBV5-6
CASSRLNNEQFF
TGTGCCAGCAGCCGACTTAACAATGAGCAGTTCTTC
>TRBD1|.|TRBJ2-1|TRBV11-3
CASSSRTGGIDEQFF
TGTGCCAGCAGCTCTAGGACAGGGGGCATCGATGAGCAGTTCTTC
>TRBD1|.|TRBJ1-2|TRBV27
CASRRTGQNGYTF
TGTGCCAGCCGACGGACAGGCCAAAATGGCTACACCTTC
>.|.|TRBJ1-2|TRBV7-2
CASIEGRARGYTF
TGTGCCAGCATCGAGGGCAGGGCGCGAGGCTACACCTTC
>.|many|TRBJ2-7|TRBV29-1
CSVGGQGPWDEQYF
TGCAGCGTTGGGGGGCAGGGCCCCTGGGACGAGCAGTACTTC
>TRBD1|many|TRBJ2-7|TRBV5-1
CASSPGTVRYEQYF
TGCGCCAGCAGCCCGGGGACAGTCCGCTACGAGCAGTACTTC
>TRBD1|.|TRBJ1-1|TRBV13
CASSSDRRGRVNTEAFF
TGTGCCAGCAGCTCCGACAGGAGGGGGCGAGTGAACACTGAAGCTTTCTTT
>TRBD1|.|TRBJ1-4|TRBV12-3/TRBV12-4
CASTLKGQGSEKLFF
TGTGCCAGCACCCTGAAGGGACAGGGCTCCGAAAAACTGTTTTTT
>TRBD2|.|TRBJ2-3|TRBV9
CANSPRLAFTDTQYF
TGTGCCAACAGCCCTCGACTAGCCTTCACAGATACGCAGTATTTT
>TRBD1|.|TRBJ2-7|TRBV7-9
CASSSTPGGHYEQYF
TGTGCCAGCAGCTCCACCCCAGGGGGCCATTACGAGCAGTACTTC
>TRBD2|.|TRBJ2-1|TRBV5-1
CASSWGPSGRVDNEQFF
TGCGCCAGCAGCTGGGGCCCTAGCGGGAGGGTGGATAATGAGCAGTTCTTC